This entry lists 29 T cell receptor beta chains sequenced from one sample in a study of T cell changes during pregnancy in multiple sclerosis. Repertoires were generated with immunoSEQ multiplex PCR, while TCRdb's copy carries only in-frame clones and drops some. The table includes under 90,000 clones, roughly 89% detected once. The sample in question was peripheral blood, obtained after pregnancy. These receptors were obtained from a female donor in good health, enrolled as a control in a pregnancy study.

This chain links TRBV28 with TRBJ2-7; D is possibly TRBD2 (5 bases). Trimming left V 6 bases short and J 4 bases short, with 10 bases between. This CDR3 has 12 amino acids. Germline values: CDR1 MDHEN, CDR2 SYDVKM. Here the CDR3 reads CASRSRGYEQYF. CDR3 DNA: TGTGCCAGCAGGTCCCGGGGTTACGAGCAGTACTTC.

The chain has TRBV5-1 and TRBJ2-1, with D maybe TRBD2 (6 bases). This CDR3 comprises 15 residues. Germline lookup yields CDR1 SGHRS and CDR2 YFSETQ. The V end was cut by 2 bases, the J end by 0 bases, with 9 bases between. The CDR3 here is CASSLLAVSYNEQFF. CDR3 nucleotides: TGCGCCAGCAGCTTATTAGCGGTCTCCTACAATGAGCAGTTCTTC.

The V call is TRBV5-5, the J call TRBJ2-7; 7 nucleotides align to TRBD1. V gave up 4 bases and J gave up 1 base; unmatched junction bases: 5. The CDR3 is made up of 14 amino acids. Per the germline V gene, CDR1 is SGHKS and CDR2 is YYEKEE (reference sequence). Written as DNA, the CDR3 is TGTGCCAGCAGCCTGTGGGACAGTTCCTACGAGCAGTACTTC. Translating it yields CASSLWDSSYEQYF.

The V call is TRBV5-1, the J call TRBJ2-2; D gene uncertain. The germline V and J ends were trimmed by 0 bases and 8 bases, with 8 bases remaining between them. The V gene's germline CDR1 is SGHRS and CDR2 YFSETQ. The CDR3 consists of 13 residues. The CDR3 sequence: CASSLERAGELFF. DNA for the CDR3: TGCGCCAGCAGCTTGGAGAGAGCTGGGGAGCTGTTTTTT.

This chain connects TRBV5-4 to TRBJ2-1, with a tentative D call TRBD2 (6 bases). The CDR3 is made up of 16 amino acids. Per the germline V gene, CDR1 is SGHNT and CDR2 is YYREEE (reference sequence). V lost 1 base and J 4 bases, leaving 15 bases between the germline ends. The CDR3 nucleotides are TGTGCCAGCAGCTTGTCTCTGCGGGGTCTTTACAATGAGCAGTTCTTC. Translating gives CASSLSLRGLYNEQFF.

The J gene is TRBJ1-5, the V gene TRBV7-2; D perhaps matches TRBD1 (6 bases). CDR3 length: 16 amino acids. V lost 2 bases to trimming and J lost 4 bases, with 15 bases between them. The V gene's germline CDR1 is SGHTA and CDR2 FQGNSA. The CDR3 nucleotides are TGTGCCAGCAGCTTAATCCCAGGGGCATCGAATCAGCCCCAGCATTTT. Residues: CASSLIPGASNQPQHF.

This clone is a singleton in its sample. J is TRBJ1-4 and V is TRBV28, with TRBD1 identical over 7 bases. The CDR3 runs 17 residues. Trimming cost V 2 bases and J 8 bases; bases outside gene matches: 14. Germline V gene lookup returns CDR1 MDHEN and CDR2 SYDVKM. The CDR3 loop reads CASSLMRTGGPREKLFF. CDR3 nucleotides: TGTGCCAGCAGTTTAATGAGGACAGGAGGCCCTCGGGAAAAACTGTTTTTT. Based on the CDR3 plus reference TRBV28 and TRBJ1-4, the full variable domain is DVKVTQSSRYLVKRTGEKVFLECVQDMDHENMFWYRQDPGLGLRLIYFSYDVKMKEKGDIPEGYSVSREKKERFSLILESASTNQTSMYLCASSLMRTGGPREKLFFGSGTQLSVL.

This chain links TRBV5-6 with TRBJ1-2; no definite D call. Trimming left V 0 bases short and J 2 bases short, with 2 bases between. The CDR3 is 12 amino acids. Germline CDR1 is SGHDT and CDR2 is YYEEEE. CDR3 coding DNA: TGTGCCAGCAGCTTGGTAAACTATGGCTACACCTTC. Translation: CASSLVNYGYTF.

The chain carries TRBV28 and TRBJ2-3; D might be TRBD1 (5 bases). V lost 2 bases and J lost 2, with 11 bases in between. This CDR3 has 15 residues. The germline CDR1 and CDR2 sequences are MDHEN and SYDVKM. Written as DNA, the CDR3 is TGTGCCAGCAGTTTAGAACAGGCCTACACAGATACGCAGTATTTT. Its protein product is CASSLEQAYTDTQYF.

This chain uses TRBV7-9 with TRBJ2-1, with a possible D match to TRBD1 (6 bases). Trimming removed 5 bases from V and 13 bases from J, with 21 bases in between. The CDR3 consists of 14 residues. Germline loops: CDR1 SEHNR, CDR2 FQNEAQ (reference sequence). This CDR3 reads CASSTWMDSNFQFF. Written as DNA, the CDR3 is TGTGCCAGCAGCACCTGGATGGACAGTAACTTCCAGTTCTTC. The entire variable domain, with the rest obtained from reference TRBV7-9 and TRBJ2-1, is as follows: DTGVSQNPRHKITKRGQNVTFRCDPISEHNRLYWYRQTLGQGPEFLTYFQNEAQLEKSRLLSDRFSAERPKGSFSTLEIQRTEQGDSAMYLCASSTWMDSNFQFFGPGTRLTVL.

The V and J genes are TRBV9 and TRBJ2-5, with 9 bases identical to TRBD1. Losses at the gene ends were 6 bases for V and 1 base for J; bases not matched to a gene: 4. This CDR3 has 14 residues. Germline assignment: CDR1 SGDLS and CDR2 YYNGEE. As DNA, the CDR3 is TGTGCCAGCAACTTACAGGGGGCCCAAGAGACCCAGTACTTC. Encoded protein: CASNLQGAQETQYF.

V and J are TRBV30 and TRBJ2-7, with 7 nucleotides matching TRBD2. CDR3 size: 15 residues. V lost 0 bases to trimming and J lost 5 bases; unmatched junction nucleotides: 10. From germline, CDR1 is GTSNPN and CDR2 SVGIG (reference sequence). For the CDR3, the DNA is TGTGCCTGGAGTGTAAGAGGAAGGGAGGGGAACGAGCAGTACTTC. Residues: CAWSVRGREGNEQYF.

The chain employs TRBV15 and TRBJ2-1, with D possibly TRBD2 on 6 matching bases. This CDR3 has 15 residues. V was cut by 0 bases and J by 5 bases, with 11 bases left in between. In germline, CDR1 is LNHNV, CDR2 YYDKDF (reference sequence). CDR3 coding DNA: TGTGCCACCAGCAGAGAAACTAGCCGTGACAATGAGCAGTTCTTC. Its protein is CATSRETSRDNEQFF.

This chain links TRBV25-1 with TRBJ1-1; D not resolved. Trimming shortened V by 3 bases and J by 3 bases, and 11 bases separated the two germline ends. CDR3 length equals 14 residues. Germline CDR1 MGHDK, CDR2 SYGVNS. The CDR3 reads CASSDPGLDTEAFF. CDR3 DNA sequence: TGTGCCAGCAGTGATCCGGGGTTGGACACTGAAGCTTTCTTT.

The V and J genes are TRBV7-9 and TRBJ2-1; 9 bases are shared with TRBD2. J gave up 1 base and V 11 bases, and 12 bases lay outside the gene matches. Germline CDR1 SEHNR, CDR2 FQNEAQ (reference sequence). CDR3 size: 16 residues. DNA for the CDR3: TGTGCCTACCTGGTAGCGGGAGAAGGGTCCTACAATGAGCAGTTCTTC. This sequence encodes CAYLVAGEGSYNEQFF. The full variable domain, its missing parts supplied by reference TRBV7-9 and TRBJ2-1, is DTGVSQNPRHKITKRGQNVTFRCDPISEHNRLYWYRQTLGQGPEFLTYFQNEAQLEKSRLLSDRFSAERPKGSFSTLEIQRTEQGDSAMYLCAYLVAGEGSYNEQFFGPGTRLTVL.

This clone has more than one count but fewer than ten. The chain employs TRBV29-1 and TRBJ2-3, with 8 bases identical to TRBD1. This CDR3 spans 13 amino acids. The junction had 8 bases not matched to a gene; V was cut back by 4 bases and J by 8 bases. Per germline, CDR1 SQVTM and CDR2 ANQGSEA. The CDR3 DNA sequence: TGCAGCGTTGCCCGGGACAGGTCTGGTACGCAGTATTTT. Its protein is CSVARDRSGTQYF.

The V and J genes are TRBV11-1 and TRBJ2-1; D gene uncertain. The CDR3 is made up of 15 amino acids. The germline CDR1 and CDR2 sequences are SGHAT and FQDESV (reference sequence). The ends were cut back, 5 bases at V and 0 bases at J, with 11 bases in the middle. This chain's CDR3 is CASSETKSSYNEQFF. The CDR3 DNA is TGTGCCAGCAGCGAAACCAAGAGCTCCTACAATGAGCAGTTCTTC.

This chain joins TRBV7-3 and TRBJ1-6; D is uncertain. The CDR3 runs to 13 residues. Germline CDR1 is SGHTA and CDR2 is FQGTGA. Trimming took off 1 base at V and 10 bases at J, with 8 bases between the two ends. The CDR3 region has the DNA TGTGCCAGCAGCTTAATGGAGCTATCACCCCTCCACTTT. This gives the protein CASSLMELSPLHF.

The chain combines TRBV4-1 with TRBJ2-7; 8 bases align to TRBD2. Germline assignment: CDR1 MGHRA and CDR2 YSYEKL. The CDR3 has 16 residues. After removal of 2 bases from V and 4 bases from J, the junction contained 10 bases not matched to a gene. The CDR3 sequence: CASSQTPGLGPYEQYF. CDR3 DNA: TGCGCCAGCAGCCAAACGCCGGGACTAGGACCTTACGAGCAGTACTTC.

This chain uses TRBV5-4 with TRBJ1-1, with 11 bases matching TRBD1. CDR1 and CDR2 from the germline V gene are SGHNT and YYREEE (reference sequence). The CDR3 covers 15 residues. V shed 2 bases, J shed 7 bases, and the junction held 7 bases outside the gene matches. This chain's CDR3 is CASSLRTGGRSEAFF. CDR3 in DNA: TGTGCCAGCAGCTTAAGGACAGGGGGCCGTAGTGAAGCTTTCTTT. Together with reference TRBV5-4 and TRBJ1-1, the CDR3 gives the full variable domain: ETGVTQSPTHLIKTRGQQVTLRCSSQSGHNTVSWYQQALGQGPQFIFQYYREEENGRGNFPPRFSGLQFPNYSSELNVNALELDDSALYLCASSLRTGGRSEAFFGQGTRLTVV.

The genes are TRBV30 and TRBJ1-1; D is uncertain. The length of the CDR3 is 12 residues. Germline V gene data show CDR1 as GTSNPN and CDR2 as SVGIG (reference sequence). The V end was cut by 3 bases, the J end by 4 bases, with 9 bases between. The CDR3 DNA reads as TGTGCCTGGAGCCGGGATAGCACTGAAGCTTTCTTT. This gives the protein CAWSRDSTEAFF. Together with reference TRBV30 and TRBJ1-1, the CDR3 gives the full variable domain: SQTIHQWPATLVQPVGSPLSLECTVEGTSNPNLYWYRQAAGRGLQLLFYSVGIGQISSEVPQNLSASRPQDRQFILSSKKLLLSDSGFYLCAWSRDSTEAFFGQGTRLTVV.

This chain uses TRBV19 with TRBJ1-3; D gene unclear. The CDR3 has 14 amino acids. Germline V gene sequence: CDR1 LNHDA, CDR2 SQIVND (reference sequence). The ends were cut back, 5 bases at V and 0 bases at J, with 8 bases in the middle. The CDR3 loop reads CASSQGGSGNTIYF. In nucleotides, the CDR3 is TGTGCCAGTAGTCAAGGAGGCTCTGGAAACACCATATATTTT.

DNA of the CDR3: TGCAGCGTCACAGGCCAGATATCGAACAATGAGCAGTTCTTC. It yields the protein CSVTGQISNNEQFF. The chain recombines TRBV29-1 with TRBJ2-1; perhaps TRBD1 as D (5 bases). The length of the CDR3 is 14 residues. Germline assignment: CDR1 SQVTM and CDR2 ANQGSEA. The V gene lost 6 bases and the J gene lost 5 bases, with 17 bases spanning the gap.

The chain has TRBV10-2 and TRBJ1-1; D possibly corresponds to TRBD1 (5 bases). Trimming removed 10 bases at V and 2 bases at J, with 14 bases between. CDR3 length: 13 amino acids. Germline CDR1 reads WSHSY; CDR2 reads SAAADI. The CDR3 sequence is CATKDSLNTEAFF. As DNA, the CDR3 is TGCGCCACTAAAGACAGCCTAAACACTGAAGCTTTCTTT.

The chain links TRBV21-1 to TRBJ1-5; TRBD1, as called in the table, went unchecked against the DNA. TRBV21-1 is recorded as a pseudogene. The CDR3 totals 14 residues. CDR3 sequence reads: CASSKIRVEFPQHF. In nucleotides, the CDR3 is TGTGCCAGCAGCAAGATCAGGGTCGAATTTCCCCAGCATTTT.

The chain links TRBV29-1 to TRBJ1-1; 10 nucleotides match TRBD1. Germline V gene data show CDR1 as SQVTM and CDR2 as ANQGSEA. The CDR3 loop spans 13 amino acids. V was pared by 7 bases and J by 4 bases, with 6 bases of the junction left unmatched. CDR3 sequence (DNA): TGCAGCGCCCAGACAGGGGGCGGCACTGAAGCTTTCTTT. Translation gives CSAQTGGGTEAFF. Filled out from reference TRBV29-1 and TRBJ1-1, the complete variable domain reads SAVISQKPSRDICQRGTSLTIQCQVDSQVTMMFWYRQQPGQSLTLIATANQGSEATYESGFVIDKFPISRPNLTFSTLTVSNMSPEDSSIYLCSAQTGGGTEAFFGQGTRLTVV.

A note on this clone: The same CDR3 arises from other DNA sequences in this sample as well. This chain connects TRBV7-9 to TRBJ1-2; 8 nucleotides agree with TRBD1. Germline assignment: CDR1 SEHNR and CDR2 FQNEAQ (reference sequence). V was clipped by 3 bases and J by 4 bases; unmatched bases: 1. The CDR3 consists of 13 residues. The DNA of the CDR3 is TGTGCCAGCAGCTTCAGGGGGCCCTATGGCTACACCTTC. It specifies CASSFRGPYGYTF.

V and J are TRBV6-5 and TRBJ1-4; 7 bases are a match to TRBD1. The CDR3 contains 15 residues. Germline lookup yields CDR1 MNHEY and CDR2 SVGAGI. V was pared by 4 bases and J by 2 bases, with 4 bases of the junction left unmatched. The DNA for the CDR3 is TGTGCCAGCAGTTCCGAGGGGGCGACTAATGAAAAACTGTTTTTT. It is translated as CASSSEGATNEKLFF.

This clone was counted a few times. V usage is TRBV28 and J usage is TRBJ2-5; 8 bases are shared with TRBD1. Germline V CDR1 and CDR2: MDHEN, SYDVKM. This CDR3 has 14 amino acids. V dropped 5 bases and J dropped 5; count of bases not matched to a gene: 7. This chain's CDR3 is CASSRGQGLETQYF. The CDR3 DNA is TGTGCCAGCAGTCGTGGACAGGGTTTGGAGACCCAGTACTTC.